The source of this T cell receptor beta chain is a study of T cells after yellow fever vaccination. The CDR3 extends over 16 amino acids. The germline V gene has CDR1 DFQATT and CDR2 SNEGSKA (reference sequence). After removal of 1 base from V and 9 bases from J, the junction contained 11 bases not matched to a gene. One entry per CDR3 protein, called by TCRdb with MiXCR from the 5' RACE reads. The data show hundreds of thousands of distinct CDR3 sequences, roughly 12% seen once. The chain employs TRBV20-1 and TRBJ2-1, with 11 positions matching TRBD2. Source: PBMCs, taken on the day of the yellow fever booster vaccination. The clonotype comes from a man between 25 and 39 years old who received the YFV17D yellow fever vaccine. CDR3 DNA sequence: TGCAGTGCTAGAGCCACCGGGATTAGCGGGAGGGCTGAGCAGTTCTTC. Protein sequence: CSARATGISGRAEQFF.